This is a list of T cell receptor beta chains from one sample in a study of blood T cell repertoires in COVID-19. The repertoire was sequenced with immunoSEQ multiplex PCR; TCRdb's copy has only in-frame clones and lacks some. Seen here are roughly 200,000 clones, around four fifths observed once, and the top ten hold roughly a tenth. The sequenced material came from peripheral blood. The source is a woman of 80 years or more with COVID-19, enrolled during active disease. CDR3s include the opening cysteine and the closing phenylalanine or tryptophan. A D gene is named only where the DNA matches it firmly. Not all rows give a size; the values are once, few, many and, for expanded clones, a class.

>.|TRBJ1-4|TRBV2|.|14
CASSPTGTNEKLFF
TGTGCCAGCAGCCCTACAGGTACCAATGAAAAACTGTTTTTT
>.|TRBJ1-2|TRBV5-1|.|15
CASSLEGGMGYGYTF
TGCGCCAGCAGCTTGGAAGGGGGTATGGGCTATGGCTACACCTTC
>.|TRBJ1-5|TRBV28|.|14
CASRLRDSNQPQHF
TGTGCCAGCAGACTCCGGGACTCAAATCAGCCCCAGCATTTT
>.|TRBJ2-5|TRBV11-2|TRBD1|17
CASSLGVAGGLIETQYF
TGTGCCAGCAGCTTAGGAGTGGCAGGGGGCTTGATAGAGACCCAGTACTTC
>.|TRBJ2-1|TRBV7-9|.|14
CASTRDFSYNEQFF
TGTGCCAGCACTCGGGATTTCTCCTACAATGAGCAGTTCTTC
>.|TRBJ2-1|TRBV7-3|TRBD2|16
CASSPGLAGAWDEQFF
TGTGCCAGCAGCCCAGGACTAGCGGGGGCCTGGGATGAGCAGTTCTTC
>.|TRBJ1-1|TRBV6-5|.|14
CASSPVGRDTEAFF
TGTGCCAGCAGTCCCGTCGGGAGGGACACTGAAGCTTTCTTT
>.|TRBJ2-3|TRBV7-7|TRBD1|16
CASSRLVAGGTDTQYF
TGTGCTAGCAGCCGCCTTGTAGCAGGGGGAACAGATACGCAGTATTTT
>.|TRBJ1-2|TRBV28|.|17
CASSLKLSGRGSYGYTF
TGTGCCAGCAGTTTAAAACTTTCGGGGAGAGGGTCTTATGGCTACACCTTC
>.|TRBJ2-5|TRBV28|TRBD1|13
CASRTGGQETQYF
TGTGCCAGCAGGACAGGGGGCCAAGAGACCCAGTACTTC
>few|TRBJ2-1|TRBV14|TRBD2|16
CASSPGDRGGRNEQFF
TGTGCCAGCAGCCCCGGGGATCGGGGGGGGCGAAATGAGCAGTTCTTC
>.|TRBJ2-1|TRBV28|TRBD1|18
CASSLYLGGTGVYNEQFF
TGTGCCAGCAGTTTATATCTGGGGGGGACAGGGGTTTACAATGAGCAGTTCTTC
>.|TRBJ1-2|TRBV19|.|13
CASSQQGNYGYTF
TGTGCCAGTAGCCAACAGGGAAACTATGGCTACACCTTC
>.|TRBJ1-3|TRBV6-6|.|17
CASSQAGLRSSGNTIYF
TGTGCCAGCAGTCAGGCAGGGCTCCGGAGCTCTGGAAACACCATATATTTT
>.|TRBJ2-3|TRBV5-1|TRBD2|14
CASSPFSGGDTQYF
TGCGCCAGCAGCCCCTTTAGCGGGGGTGATACGCAGTATTTT
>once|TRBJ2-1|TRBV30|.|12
CAWSEPGNEQFF
TGTGCCTGGAGTGAACCCGGTAATGAGCAGTTCTTC
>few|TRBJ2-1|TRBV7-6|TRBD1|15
CASSSGTGLTNEQFF
TGTGCCAGCAGCTCTGGGACAGGGCTTACCAATGAGCAGTTCTTC
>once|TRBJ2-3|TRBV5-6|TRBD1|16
CASSSDRDRATDTQYF
TGTGCCAGCAGCTCAGATCGGGACAGGGCGACAGATACGCAGTATTTT
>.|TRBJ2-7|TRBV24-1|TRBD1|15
CATSDSGQGAKEQYF
TGTGCCACCAGTGATTCTGGACAGGGGGCGAAAGAGCAGTACTTC
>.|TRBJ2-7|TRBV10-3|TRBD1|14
CAISTGTGLYEQYF
TGTGCCATCAGCACCGGGACAGGGCTTTACGAGCAGTACTTC
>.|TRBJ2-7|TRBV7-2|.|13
CASVNRDTYEQYF
TGTGCCAGCGTCAACAGGGATACCTACGAGCAGTACTTC
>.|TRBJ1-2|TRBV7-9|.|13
CASSSTTVNGYTF
TGTGCCAGCAGCTCGACGACAGTTAATGGCTACACCTTC